Detailed here is one T cell receptor beta chain. Its target is not known. The record originates from a study of cytomegalovirus exposure and HLA in healthy donors. Study results and limitations: The authors later found HLA-associated TCR beta chains more clonally expanded than equally common others. Most of the CMV-associated TCR beta chains (in a later analysis) appeared to be HLA-restricted.

This CDR3 has 12 amino acids. CDR1 SGHVS and CDR2 FQNEAQ come from the germline V gene. The V end was cut by 1 base, the J end by 5 bases, with 5 bases between. Researchers ran the PCR with 60 Vbeta and 13 Jbeta primers. In the authors' workflow: Later work found 65 million to 100 million unique TCR beta chains, with about 10 million shared. The table came from immunoSEQ multiplex PCR; TCRdb's copy has only in-frame clones and leaves some out. V and J calls and clone size are copied from that table; D and trimming were computed from the DNA. The sample has more than 110,000 clones, 70% to 85% seen once.

This chain connects TRBV7-8 to TRBJ1-2; D is unclear. The receptor's source is a man under 40 in good health and CMV-seropositive. Source material: PBMCs. CDR3 in amino acids: CASSLGAYGYTF. CDR3 DNA: TGTGCCAGCAGCTTAGGAGCGTATGGCTACACCTTC. The complete variable domain, with remaining parts taken from reference TRBV7-8 and TRBJ1-2, reads GAGVSQSPRYKVAKRGQDVALRCDPISGHVSLFWYQQALGQGPEFLTYFQNEAQLDKSGLPSDRFFAERPEGSVSTLKIQRTQQEDSAVYLCASSLGAYGYTFGSGTRLTVV.